This T cell receptor (beta chain) was obtained from a study of cytomegalovirus exposure and HLA in healthy donors. Study-level background: HLA-typed donors were the source of approximately 80 million unique TCRs, which an early data release held. Study results and limitations: Later genetic work tied a missense DCLRE1C variant to beta-chain V and J trimming. Accurate HLA-A and HLA-B prediction from TCR beta sequences was reported for most subjects.

Comments on this clone: Its antigen remains unidentified.

This PCR relied on a set of 60 Vbeta primers and 13 Jbeta primers. Using immunoSEQ multiplex PCR, the repertoire was profiled, and TCRdb retains in-frame clones only, with some absent. Counted here are 100,000 or so clones, more than 65% occurring once; the ten biggest clones make up approximately 11%. CDR3 length: 11 residues. Looked up from germline, CDR1 is LNHDA and CDR2 is SQIVND (reference sequence). Trimming removed 8 bases at V and 5 bases at J, with 9 bases between. The chain links TRBV19 to TRBJ1-1; D is undetermined. This clonotype originated in a middle-aged man in good health and CMV-seropositive. The sequencing sample was made of PBMCs. The CDR3 DNA reads as TGTGCCAGTCTTCTAGGAACTGAAGCTTTCTTT. Residues: CASLLGTEAFF. The full variable domain, its missing parts supplied by reference TRBV19 and TRBJ1-1, is DGGITQSPKYLFRKEGQNVTLSCEQNLNHDAMYWYRQDPGQGLRLIYYSQIVNDFQKGDIAEGYSVSREKKESFPLTVTSAQKNPTAFYLCASLLGTEAFFGQGTRLTVV.